The 29 T cell receptor beta chains in this list originate from one sample, sequenced in a study of cytotoxic CD8 clonotypes in ibrutinib-treated CLL. The repertoire was sequenced with immunoSEQ multiplex PCR; TCRdb's copy has only in-frame clones and lacks some. The data show 140,000 to 150,000 clones, with 76% seen just once and 5.1% held by the top ten. The sequencing here drew on PBMCs, taken after 24 months of ibrutinib treatment. The receptors originated from a human donor with chronic lymphocytic leukemia.

The V gene is TRBV19, the J gene TRBJ2-6; D might be TRBD1 (5 bases). V gave up 5 bases and J gave up 3 bases, with 11 bases separating them. The CDR3 covers 15 residues. The V gene's germline CDR1 is LNHDA and CDR2 SQIVND (reference sequence). The CDR3 nucleotides read TGTGCCAGTAGTGGCAGGGTGTTTGGGGCCAACGTCCTGACTTTC. It specifies CASSGRVFGANVLTF.

In its sample, this clone was seen a few times. The CDR3 is CASSLVGQAWHF. The CDR3 nucleotides are TGTGCCAGCAGCTTAGTGGGCCAGGCTTGGCATTTT. The chain carries TRBV7-9 and TRBJ1-5; no definite D call. The CDR3 loop spans 12 amino acids. CDR1 is SEHNR and CDR2 is FQNEAQ in the germline V gene (reference sequence). V lost 1 base and J lost 15, with 13 bases in between.

This rearrangement joins TRBV7-2 to TRBJ1-5; a weak D match, TRBD1 (5 bases). Trimming pared 5 bases from V and 7 bases from J, leaving 12 bases between. Germline assignment: CDR1 SGHTA and CDR2 FQGNSA. CDR3 length: 13 residues. CDR3 sequence: CASSQTWGQPQHF. The CDR3, as DNA: TGTGCCAGCAGCCAGACCTGGGGGCAGCCCCAGCATTTT.

This chain joins TRBV20-1 and TRBJ2-7; D remains ambiguous. Germline CDR1 DFQATT, CDR2 SNEGSKA (reference sequence). The ends were cut back, 3 bases at V and 2 bases at J, with 5 bases in the middle. The CDR3 length is 11 residues. CDR3 sequence: CSASRTYEQYF. CDR3 in DNA: TGCAGTGCTAGTCGGACCTACGAGCAGTACTTC.

This clone has only a few counts. This sequence joins TRBV7-3 and TRBJ2-5, with 9 bases identical to TRBD1. Unmatched junction bases numbered 14, after V lost 10 bases and J lost 2 bases. Germline V gene lookup returns CDR1 SGHTA and CDR2 FQGTGA. The CDR3 has 16 residues. The CDR3 region has the DNA TGTGCCACCCCGGGACAGGGTTGGGGCCGGCAAGAGACCCAGTACTTC. It specifies CATPGQGWGRQETQYF. The variable domain in full, with the rest retrieved from reference TRBV7-3 and TRBJ2-5, is GAGVSQTPSNKVTEKGKYVELRCDPISGHTALYWYRQSLGQGPEFLIYFQGTGAADDSGLPNDRFFAVRPEGSVSTLKIQRTERGDSAVYLCATPGQGWGRQETQYFGPGTRLLVL.

The V call is TRBV9, the J call TRBJ2-6; unclear D gene. In germline, CDR1 is SGDLS, CDR2 YYNGEE. This CDR3 region has 16 residues. The V end lost 3 bases, the J end lost 0 bases, and 10 bases lay between the germline ends. The CDR3 spells CASSAPLGSGANVLTF. CDR3 DNA sequence: TGTGCCAGCAGCGCACCGTTGGGCTCTGGGGCCAACGTCCTGACTTTC.

V usage is TRBV7-8 and J usage is TRBJ2-1; D gene unclear. Trimming took 5 bases from V and 4 from J, leaving 9 bases between them. This CDR3 has 13 amino acids. Germline CDR1 SGHVS, CDR2 FQNEAQ. CDR3 loop: CASSLVPYNEQFF. The CDR3 DNA sequence: TGTGCCAGCAGCCTGGTTCCTTACAATGAGCAGTTCTTC.

This chain joins TRBV6-5 and TRBJ2-3, with TRBD2 matching 8 bases. From germline, CDR1 is MNHEY and CDR2 SVGAGI. CDR3 length: 15 amino acids. V shed 5 bases, J shed 2 bases, and the junction held 6 bases outside the gene matches. The CDR3: CASSPRGGLTDTQYF. CDR3 DNA sequence: TGTGCCAGCAGTCCCCGGGGGGGCCTCACAGATACGCAGTATTTT.

V and J are TRBV18 and TRBJ2-2; D might be TRBD1 (5 bases). Trimming removed 2 bases at V and 6 bases at J, with 16 bases between. The CDR3 consists of 16 residues. CDR1 KGHSH and CDR2 LQKENI come from the germline V gene. The CDR3 sequence is CASSPYGWEGAGELFF. The CDR3 DNA sequence: TGTGCCAGCTCACCATACGGCTGGGAAGGGGCCGGGGAGCTGTTTTTT.

The chain has TRBV18 and TRBJ2-3; D is possibly TRBD1 (6 bases). This CDR3 has 16 residues. The germline CDR1 and CDR2 sequences are KGHSH and LQKENI. Deletions cut 6 bases from V and 5 bases from J, with 21 bases between. CDR3 protein: CASSPPNRAGEDTQYF. The CDR3, as DNA: TGTGCCAGCTCCCCGCCCAACAGGGCGGGCGAAGATACGCAGTATTTT.

Only one count was recorded for this clone. One end of the junction is discordant with germline, which a read error may explain. V is TRBV6-5 and J is TRBJ2-5, with TRBD2 as a possible D gene (5 bases). Germline CDR1 and CDR2: MNHEY and SVGAGI. The CDR3 sequence is 12 residues long. This CDR3 reads CASSYSRAPQYF. The CDR3 coding sequence is TGTGCCAGCAGTTACTCGAGGGCTCCCCAATACTTC.

About this clone itself: At one end, the junction sequence differs from germline, possibly due to a read error. The chain is built from TRBV28 and TRBJ2-1; TRBD2 aligns across 9 bases. The germline V gene has CDR1 MDHEN and CDR2 SYDVKM. This CDR3 region has 13 residues. CDR3 loop: CASSLSPLGGRVF. DNA for the CDR3: TGTGCCAGCAGTTTGTCCCCCTTAGGCGGGAGGGTCTTC.

Worth noting for this clone: Since the CDR3 does not end with the conserved phenylalanine or tryptophan, this likely comes from a read error. It is unclear where the CDR3 begins or ends on the DNA, so no DNA is shown, and the CDR3 is as TCRdb lists it. The chain joins TRBV7-9 to TRBJ1-1. Germline V CDR1 and CDR2: SEHNR, FQNEAQ (reference sequence). The CDR3 is made up of 10 amino acids, end residues included. CDR3 region: CASSAGGPQI.

This clone was observed a single time. This rearrangement joins TRBV28 to TRBJ1-5; no clear D. V shed 6 bases and J shed 3 bases, with 9 bases lying between them. This CDR3 comprises 13 residues. The germline V gene encodes CDR1 MDHEN and CDR2 SYDVKM. The DNA of the CDR3 is TGTGCCAGCAGCCCCACATACAATCAGCCCCAGCATTTT. Protein product: CASSPTYNQPQHF.

The V call is TRBV11-2, the J call TRBJ2-5; the D is unclear. The CDR3 spans 13 residues. Germline CDR1 is SGHAT and CDR2 is FQNNGV. Trimming took off 5 bases at V and 1 base at J, with 8 bases between the two ends. This CDR3 is CASSAWTQETQYF. DNA for the CDR3: TGTGCCAGCAGCGCCTGGACCCAAGAGACCCAGTACTTC.

V gene TRBV4-3 combines with J gene TRBJ1-4; tentative D call: TRBD1 (5 bases). This CDR3 has 16 residues. Trimming removed 1 base from V and 8 bases from J, with 17 bases in between. Germline lookup yields CDR1 LGHNA and CDR2 YSLEER. The CDR3 nucleotides are TGCGCCAGCAGCCAAGGGGGCGTGACTGACTGGGAAAAACTGTTTTTT. It codes for CASSQGGVTDWEKLFF.

The rearrangement links TRBV28 to TRBJ1-2; 7 bases fit TRBD1. With V trimmed by 6 bases and J by 4 bases, 8 bases remained unmatched. CDR1 and CDR2 from the germline V gene are MDHEN and SYDVKM. This CDR3 region has 14 residues. CDR3 region: CASSPPDRAYGYTF. DNA of the CDR3: TGTGCCAGCAGCCCGCCCGACAGGGCCTATGGCTACACCTTC.

The J gene is TRBJ1-1, the V gene TRBV9; D unclear. Germline V gene lookup returns CDR1 SGDLS and CDR2 YYNGEE. The CDR3 has 12 residues. The V and J ends lost 4 bases and 10 bases respectively, with 14 bases between them. The CDR3 protein is CASSPLRAGAFF. CDR3 bases: TGTGCCAGCAGCCCCCTCCGAGCGGGAGCTTTCTTT.

The chain carries TRBV11-1 and TRBJ2-3; 7 bases are shared with TRBD2. Trimming cost V 0 bases and J 5 bases; bases outside gene matches: 5. The length of the CDR3 is 15 residues. CDR1 is SGHAT and CDR2 is FQDESV in the germline V gene (reference sequence). CDR3 DNA: TGTGCCAGCAGCTTAGCCAGGGCTAGCGGAGATACGCAGTATTTT. The encoded protein is CASSLARASGDTQYF.

The gene calls are TRBV28 and TRBJ1-1, with D tentatively TRBD1 (5 bases). Germline V gene lookup returns CDR1 MDHEN and CDR2 SYDVKM. V gave up 2 bases and J gave up 7 bases, with 8 bases separating them. The CDR3 length is 12 residues. The CDR3 here is CASSLLTDEAFF. DNA for the CDR3: TGTGCCAGCAGTTTACTGACAGATGAAGCTTTCTTT. Combining the CDR3 with reference TRBV28 and TRBJ1-1 gives the whole variable domain DVKVTQSSRYLVKRTGEKVFLECVQDMDHENMFWYRQDPGLGLRLIYFSYDVKMKEKGDIPEGYSVSREKKERFSLILESASTNQTSMYLCASSLLTDEAFFGQGTRLTVV.

The chain recombines TRBV5-1 with TRBJ1-1; 10 bases map to TRBD1. The CDR3 runs to 15 residues. V lost 4 bases to trimming and J lost 4 bases; unmatched junction nucleotides: 7. From germline, CDR1 is SGHRS and CDR2 YFSETQ. The CDR3 DNA reads as TGCGCCAGCAGCCCTGGACAGGGGGGTGGCACTGAAGCTTTCTTT. Translating it yields CASSPGQGGGTEAFF. Complete variable domain (other parts from reference TRBV5-1 and TRBJ1-1): KAGVTQTPRYLIKTRGQQVTLSCSPISGHRSVSWYQQTPGQGLQFLFEYFSETQRNKGNFPGRFSGRQFSNSRSEMNVSTLELGDSALYLCASSPGQGGGTEAFFGQGTRLTVV.

The chain joins TRBV30 to TRBJ1-4; possibly TRBD1 for D (6 bases). Germline lookup yields CDR1 GTSNPN and CDR2 SVGIG (reference sequence). The CDR3 loop spans 13 amino acids. V lost 4 bases and J lost 14, with 20 bases in between. The CDR3 is CAWTQGPTGWLFF. The DNA for the CDR3 is TGTGCCTGGACCCAGGGGCCCACAGGATGGCTGTTTTTT.

This chain connects TRBV6-5 to TRBJ1-2; 9 bases are shared with TRBD1. The germline V gene has CDR1 MNHEY and CDR2 SVGAGI. The CDR3 is 13 residues long. The V gene end was trimmed by 6 bases and the J gene end by 7 bases; junction bases not matched to a gene: 6. The CDR3 region has the DNA TGTGCCAGCAGCGTCACAGGGGGCACTGGCTACACCTTC. Protein sequence: CASSVTGGTGYTF.

This clone has just a few counts. The sample holds other DNA sequences that translate to the same CDR3. The CDR3 DNA reads TGTGCCAGTAGTGGGGGACTAGCGGGTACACCTAGCACAGATACGCAGTATTTT. Translated: CASSGGLAGTPSTDTQYF. The chain uses TRBV19 and TRBJ2-3; the match to TRBD2 covers 12 bases. V lost 5 bases and J lost 0; bases outside the gene matches: 9. This CDR3 is built from 18 residues. CDR1 is LNHDA and CDR2 is SQIVND in the germline V gene (reference sequence).

This clone was seen repeatedly, ten times or more. V is TRBV19 and J is TRBJ1-5; 10 bases line up with TRBD1. Trimming at V came to 10 bases and at J to 0 bases, leaving 9 bases not matched to a gene. The CDR3 extends over 16 amino acids. CDR1 and CDR2 (germline): LNHDA, SQIVND (reference sequence). CDR3 protein: CATRGTGDDSNQPQHF. As DNA, the CDR3 is TGTGCCACCCGCGGGACAGGGGATGATAGCAATCAGCCCCAGCATTTT.

This clone was found a few times. The chain recombines TRBV28 with TRBJ1-4, with 7 bases that match TRBD1. CDR3 size: 14 residues. V dropped 6 bases and J dropped 10; count of bases not matched to a gene: 11. Per germline, CDR1 MDHEN and CDR2 SYDVKM. The CDR3 loop reads CASRLGGLGGKLFF. CDR3 bases: TGTGCCAGCAGACTAGGGGGCCTCGGGGGAAAACTGTTTTTT.

The chain recombines TRBV11-3 with TRBJ2-2, with a tentative D call TRBD2 (7 bases). Trimming removed 5 bases from V and 6 bases from J, with 16 bases in between. Per germline, CDR1 SGHNT and CDR2 YENEEA. The CDR3 has 15 residues. The CDR3 protein is CASSPNGGAPGELFF. In nucleotides, the CDR3 is TGTGCCAGCAGCCCAAATGGGGGGGCCCCCGGGGAGCTGTTTTTT.

This clone came up many times. V is TRBV21-1 and J is TRBJ2-7; the DNA was not used to check the table's D call, TRBD1. TRBV21-1 is deemed a pseudogene. The CDR3 has 12 residues. The CDR3 DNA follows: TGTGCCAGCACCAGGGGGAGGTCCGAGCAGTACTTC. Translating gives CASTRGRSEQYF.

The V gene is TRBV4-3, the J gene TRBJ1-1; no firm D call. The CDR3 consists of 13 residues. Germline V lookup: CDR1 LGHNA, CDR2 YSLEER. Trimming stripped 1 base from V and 7 bases from J, with 10 bases between. DNA of the CDR3: TGCGCCAGCAGCCAAGCGGGCCGAGGTGAAGCTTTCTTT. Translating it yields CASSQAGRGEAFF.